This T cell receptor (beta chain) was obtained from a study of blood T cells in healthy people across ages. From germline, CDR1 is MNHEY and CDR2 SVGAGI. The CDR3 is made up of 16 amino acids. The ends were cut back, 0 bases at V and 0 bases at J, with 11 bases in the middle. The sample holds a few counts of this clonotype. Primed by a sample-barcoded 5' primer and a J-beta primer mix, a second PCR proceeded for 7 to 11 cycles. MiXCR, applied by TCRdb to the 5' RACE reads, yields one record per CDR3 protein. This table has 1.5 million to 2 million distinct CDR3 sequences, 28% appearing once. J is TRBJ1-1 and V is TRBV6-5; D is ambiguous. Sequencing input: blood. The source of this sequence is a woman aged 30 to 39 in good health. CDR3 residues: CASSYSMWSMNTEAFF. DNA for the CDR3: TGTGCCAGCAGTTACTCGATGTGGTCCATGAACACTGAAGCTTTCTTT.